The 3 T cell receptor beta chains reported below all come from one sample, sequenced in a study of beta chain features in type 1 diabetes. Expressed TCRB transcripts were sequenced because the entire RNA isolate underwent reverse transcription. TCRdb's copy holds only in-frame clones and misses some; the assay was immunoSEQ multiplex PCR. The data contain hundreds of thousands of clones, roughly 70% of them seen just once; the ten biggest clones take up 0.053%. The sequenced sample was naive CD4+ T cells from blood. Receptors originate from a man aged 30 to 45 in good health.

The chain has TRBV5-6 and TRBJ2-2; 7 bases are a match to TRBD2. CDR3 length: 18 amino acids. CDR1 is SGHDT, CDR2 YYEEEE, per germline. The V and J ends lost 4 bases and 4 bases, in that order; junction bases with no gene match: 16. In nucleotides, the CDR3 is TGTGCCAGCAGCCCGGGGAGGGTAAGGAGACCTTCCACCGGGGAGCTGTTTTTT. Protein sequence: CASSPGRVRRPSTGELFF.

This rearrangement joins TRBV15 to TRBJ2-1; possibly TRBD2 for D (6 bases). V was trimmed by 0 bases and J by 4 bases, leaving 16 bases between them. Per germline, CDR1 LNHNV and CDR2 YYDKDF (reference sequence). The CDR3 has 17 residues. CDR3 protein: CATSRDGGSGMYNEQFF. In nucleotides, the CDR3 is TGTGCCACCAGCAGAGATGGGGGGAGTGGGATGTACAATGAGCAGTTCTTC.

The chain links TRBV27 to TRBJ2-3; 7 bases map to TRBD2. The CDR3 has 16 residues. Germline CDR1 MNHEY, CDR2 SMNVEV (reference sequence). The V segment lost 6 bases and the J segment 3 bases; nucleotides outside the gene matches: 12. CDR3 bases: TGTGCCAGCAGACAGCGAGCGGGAACCAAGACAGATACGCAGTATTTT. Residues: CASRQRAGTKTDTQYF.